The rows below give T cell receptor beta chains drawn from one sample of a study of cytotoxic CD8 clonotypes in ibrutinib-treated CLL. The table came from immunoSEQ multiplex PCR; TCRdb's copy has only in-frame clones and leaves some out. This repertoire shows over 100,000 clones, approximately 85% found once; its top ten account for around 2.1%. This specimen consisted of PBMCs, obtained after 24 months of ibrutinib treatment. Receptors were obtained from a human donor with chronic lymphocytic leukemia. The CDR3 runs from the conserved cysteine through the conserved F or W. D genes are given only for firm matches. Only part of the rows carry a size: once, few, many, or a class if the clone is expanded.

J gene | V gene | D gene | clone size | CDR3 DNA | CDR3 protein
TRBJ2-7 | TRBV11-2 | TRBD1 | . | TGTGCCAGCAGCACGTACAGGGGGCGCTCCTACGAGCAGTACTTC | CASSTYRGRSYEQYF
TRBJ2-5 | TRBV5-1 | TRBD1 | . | TGCGCCAGCACGAACGGACAGGGGGTAAGAAGACAAGAGACCCAGTACTTC | CASTNGQGVRRQETQYF
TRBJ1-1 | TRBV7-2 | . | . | TGTGCCAGCAGCTTCAGGGTGAACACTGAAGCTTTCTTT | CASSFRVNTEAFF
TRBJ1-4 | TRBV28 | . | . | TGTGCCAGCAGTTTATCCGACGGGTGGCCTAATGAAAAACTGTTTTTT | CASSLSDGWPNEKLFF
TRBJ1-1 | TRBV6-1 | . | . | TGTGCCAGCAGTGAAGATTTCAGGGGTTTCAACACTGAAGCTTTCTTT | CASSEDFRGFNTEAFF
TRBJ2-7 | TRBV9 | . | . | TGTGCCAGCAGCGTAGCTACAGGGATTTTCCACGAGCAGTACTTC | CASSVATGIFHEQYF
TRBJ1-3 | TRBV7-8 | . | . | TGTGCCAGCAGCTTAATTTCGACAGGACACGTTGGAAACACCATATATTTT | CASSLISTGHVGNTIYF
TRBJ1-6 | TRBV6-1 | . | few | TGTGCCAGCAGTGTAGTGGGTTACAATTCACCCCTCCACTTT | CASSVVGYNSPLHF
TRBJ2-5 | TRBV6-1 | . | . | TGTGCCAGCACTGGGAACCCCGTTCGAGAGACCCAGTACTTC | CASTGNPVRETQYF
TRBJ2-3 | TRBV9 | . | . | TGTGCCAGCAGCGTAGGTAGCACAGATACGCAGTATTTT | CASSVGSTDTQYF
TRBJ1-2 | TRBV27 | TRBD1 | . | TGTGCCAGCAGCCCTGAACAGGGGTTCTTAGGCGATGGCTACACCTTC | CASSPEQGFLGDGYTF
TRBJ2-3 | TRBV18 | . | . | TGTGCCAGCTCACCACTCACGACAGGTTCCACAGATACGCAGTATTTT | CASSPLTTGSTDTQYF
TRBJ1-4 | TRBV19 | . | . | TGTGCCAGTAGTCTCCGGGCGGCGGAAGGAAAACTGTTTTTT | CASSLRAAEGKLFF
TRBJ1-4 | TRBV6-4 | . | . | TGTGCCAGCAGACCCTGTCCGAGGAATGAAAAACTGTTTTTT | CASRPCPRNEKLFF
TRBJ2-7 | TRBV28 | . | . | TGTGCCAGCAGCCCCTCTTTGATAGACGAATTCTCCCGCAAGCAGTACTTC | CASSPSLIDEFSRKQYF
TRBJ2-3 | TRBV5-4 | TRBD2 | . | TGTGCCAGCAGAACTTTCGGGGGGGCCTTAGATACGCAGTATTTT | CASRTFGGALDTQYF
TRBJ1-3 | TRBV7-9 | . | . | TGTGCCAGCAGCTTAGAACGCCCGGGTGCAGCTGGAAACACCATATATTTT | CASSLERPGAAGNTIYF
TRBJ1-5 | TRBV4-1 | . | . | TGCGCCAGCAGCCCACACAGGGCGGGTCAGCCCCAGCATTTT | CASSPHRAGQPQHF
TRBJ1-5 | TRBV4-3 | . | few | TGCGCCAGCAGCCAAGATAGGGGGGCCAATCAGCCCCAGCATTTT | CASSQDRGANQPQHF
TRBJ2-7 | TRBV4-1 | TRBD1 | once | TGCGCCAGCAGCCGCCGGGACAGGTCGTACGAGCAGTACTTC | CASSRRDRSYEQYF
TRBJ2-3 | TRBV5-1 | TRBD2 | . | TGCGCCAGCAGCTCCGGACTAGTGGGGGATACGCAGTATTTT | CASSSGLVGDTQYF
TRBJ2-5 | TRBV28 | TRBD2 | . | TGTGCCAGCAGTTTAGCTGCGGGGGTCCGAGGGACCCAGTACTTC | CASSLAAGVRGTQYF
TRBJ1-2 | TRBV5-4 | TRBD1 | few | TGTGCCAGCAGCTTGCAGGGACAGGGGGCGTTTGGCTACACCTTC | CASSLQGQGAFGYTF
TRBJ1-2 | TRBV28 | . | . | TGTGCCAGCAGCCCACCGTCGGCTGTCTATGGCTACACCTTC | CASSPPSAVYGYTF
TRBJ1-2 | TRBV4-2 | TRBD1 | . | TGTGCCAGCAGCCAAGATGAGACAGGGACTAACTATGGCTACACCTTC | CASSQDETGTNYGYTF
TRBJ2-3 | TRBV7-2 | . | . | TGTGCCAGCAGCTTAGCTGTCACAGATACGCAGTATTTT | CASSLAVTDTQYF